This T cell receptor (beta chain) was retrieved from a study of T-cell reconstitution after alpha-beta-depleted transplantation in children. The CDR3 spans 14 residues. The germline V gene encodes CDR1 PRHDT and CDR2 FYEKMQ (reference sequence). With 5 bases clipped from V and 5 bases from J, the junction kept 3 bases outside the gene matches. This clonotype came up many times. Unique molecular identifiers featured in how the TCRbeta library was prepared. TCRdb recomputed calls from the PCR reads with MiXCR, one row per CDR3 protein. Altogether about 420,000 distinct CDR3 sequences are present, 9.5% to 13% being singletons, with the ten largest covering approximately 5%.

The genes are TRBV13 and TRBJ2-1; 10 bases are a match to TRBD2. The TCR sequence derives from a human donor who donated a stem cell graft to a child with acute myeloid leukemia. Sequencing used PBMCs from the stem cell graft donor, obtained from the stem cell graft. In nucleotides, the CDR3 is TGTGCCAGCAGCCAGAGCGGGAGGGACAATGAGCAGTTCTTC. Amino acids: CASSQSGRDNEQFF.